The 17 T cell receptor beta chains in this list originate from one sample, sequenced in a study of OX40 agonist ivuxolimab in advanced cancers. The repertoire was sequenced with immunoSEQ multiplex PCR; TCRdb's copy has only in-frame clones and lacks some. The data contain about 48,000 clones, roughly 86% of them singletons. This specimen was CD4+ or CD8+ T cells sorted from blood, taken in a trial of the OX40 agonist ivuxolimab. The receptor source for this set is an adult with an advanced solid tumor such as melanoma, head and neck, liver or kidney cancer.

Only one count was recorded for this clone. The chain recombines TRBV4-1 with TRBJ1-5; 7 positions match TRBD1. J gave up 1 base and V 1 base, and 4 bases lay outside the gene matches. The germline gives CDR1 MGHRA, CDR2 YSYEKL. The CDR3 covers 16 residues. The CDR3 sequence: CASSQGGGPSNQPQHF. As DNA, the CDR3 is TGCGCCAGCAGCCAAGGAGGGGGCCCCAGCAATCAGCCCCAGCATTTT.

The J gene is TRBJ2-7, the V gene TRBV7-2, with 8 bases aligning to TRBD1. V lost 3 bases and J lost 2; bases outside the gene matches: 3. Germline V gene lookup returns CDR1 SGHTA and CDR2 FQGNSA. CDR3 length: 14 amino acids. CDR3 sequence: CASSLSRGPYEQYF. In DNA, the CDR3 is TGTGCCAGCAGCTTGAGCAGGGGGCCCTACGAGCAGTACTTC.

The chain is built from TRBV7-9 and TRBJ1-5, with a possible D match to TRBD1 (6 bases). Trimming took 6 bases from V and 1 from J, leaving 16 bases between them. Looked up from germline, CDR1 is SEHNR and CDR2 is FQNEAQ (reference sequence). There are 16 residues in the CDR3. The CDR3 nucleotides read TGTGCCAGCAGTAAGGGGGGGGCAGGAAGCAATCAGCCCCAGCATTTT. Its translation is CASSKGGAGSNQPQHF. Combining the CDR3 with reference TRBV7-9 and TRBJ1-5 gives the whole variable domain DTGVSQNPRHKITKRGQNVTFRCDPISEHNRLYWYRQTLGQGPEFLTYFQNEAQLEKSRLLSDRFSAERPKGSFSTLEIQRTEQGDSAMYLCASSKGGAGSNQPQHFGDGTRLSIL.

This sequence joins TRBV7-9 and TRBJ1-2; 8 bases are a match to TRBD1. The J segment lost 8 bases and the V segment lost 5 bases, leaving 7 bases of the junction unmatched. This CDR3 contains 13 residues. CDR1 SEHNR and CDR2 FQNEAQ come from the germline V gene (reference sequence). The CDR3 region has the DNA TGTGCCAGCAGCCACGGACAGGGTCGAGGCTACACCTTC. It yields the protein CASSHGQGRGYTF.

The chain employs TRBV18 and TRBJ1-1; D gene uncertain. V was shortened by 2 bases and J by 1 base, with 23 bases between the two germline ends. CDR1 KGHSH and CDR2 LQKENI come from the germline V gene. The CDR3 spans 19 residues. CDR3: CASSPLVGPSLPQNTEAFF. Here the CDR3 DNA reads TGTGCCAGCTCACCATTGGTAGGGCCCTCTTTGCCACAGAACACTGAAGCTTTCTTT.

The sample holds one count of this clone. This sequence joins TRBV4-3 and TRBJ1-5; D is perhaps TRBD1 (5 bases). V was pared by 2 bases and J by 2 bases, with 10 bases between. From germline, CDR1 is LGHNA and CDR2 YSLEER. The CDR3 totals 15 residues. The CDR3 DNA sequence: TGCGCCAGCAGCCAATTCAGGGAAGGCAATCAGCCCCAGCATTTT. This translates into CASSQFREGNQPQHF.

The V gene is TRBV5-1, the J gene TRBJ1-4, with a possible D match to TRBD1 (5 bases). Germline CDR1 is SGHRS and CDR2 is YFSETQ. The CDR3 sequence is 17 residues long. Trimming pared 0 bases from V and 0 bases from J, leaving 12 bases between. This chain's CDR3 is CASSLVSGYATNEKLFF. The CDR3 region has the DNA TGCGCCAGCAGCTTGGTCTCAGGGTATGCAACTAATGAAAAACTGTTTTTT.

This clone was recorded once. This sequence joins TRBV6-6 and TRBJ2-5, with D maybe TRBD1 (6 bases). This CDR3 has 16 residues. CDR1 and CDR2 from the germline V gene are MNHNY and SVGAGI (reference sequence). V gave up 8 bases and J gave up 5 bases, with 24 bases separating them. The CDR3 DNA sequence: TGTGCCAGCGCTACCCAGAAAGCAGGGGTGAAGGAGACCCAGTACTTC. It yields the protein CASATQKAGVKETQYF.

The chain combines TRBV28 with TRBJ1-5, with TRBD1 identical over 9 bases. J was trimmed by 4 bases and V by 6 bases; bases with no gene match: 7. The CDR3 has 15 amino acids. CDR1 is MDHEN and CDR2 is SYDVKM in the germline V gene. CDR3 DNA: TGTGCCAGCAGCCTCCCCGGGACAGGGAATCAGCCCCAGCATTTT. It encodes CASSLPGTGNQPQHF. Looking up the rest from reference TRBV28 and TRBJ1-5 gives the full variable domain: DVKVTQSSRYLVKRTGEKVFLECVQDMDHENMFWYRQDPGLGLRLIYFSYDVKMKEKGDIPEGYSVSREKKERFSLILESASTNQTSMYLCASSLPGTGNQPQHFGDGTRLSIL.

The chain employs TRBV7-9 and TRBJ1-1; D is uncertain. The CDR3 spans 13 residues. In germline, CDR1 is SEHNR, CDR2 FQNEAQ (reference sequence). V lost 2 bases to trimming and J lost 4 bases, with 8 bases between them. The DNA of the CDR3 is TGTGCCAGCAGCTTATCCGGGCGCACTGAAGCTTTCTTT. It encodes CASSLSGRTEAFF.

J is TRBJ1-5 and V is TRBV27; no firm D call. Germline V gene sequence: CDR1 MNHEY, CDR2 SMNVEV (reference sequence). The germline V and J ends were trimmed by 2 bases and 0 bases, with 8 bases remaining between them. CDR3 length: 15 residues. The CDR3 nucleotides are TGTGCCAGCAGTTTAAGCGGTGTTAGCAATCAGCCCCAGCATTTT. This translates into CASSLSGVSNQPQHF.

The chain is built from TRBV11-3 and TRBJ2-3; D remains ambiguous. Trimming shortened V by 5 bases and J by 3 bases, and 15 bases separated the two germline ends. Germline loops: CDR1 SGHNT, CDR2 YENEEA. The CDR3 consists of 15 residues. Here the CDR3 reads CASSAHLFGTDTQYF. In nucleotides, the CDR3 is TGTGCCAGCAGCGCCCACCTCTTTGGAACAGATACGCAGTATTTT.

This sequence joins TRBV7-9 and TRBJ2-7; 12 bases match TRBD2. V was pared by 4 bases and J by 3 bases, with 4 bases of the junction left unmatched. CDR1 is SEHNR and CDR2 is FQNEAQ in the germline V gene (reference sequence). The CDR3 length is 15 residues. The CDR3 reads CASSSGLAGNYEQYF. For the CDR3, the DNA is TGTGCCAGCAGCTCCGGACTAGCGGGGAACTACGAGCAGTACTTC.

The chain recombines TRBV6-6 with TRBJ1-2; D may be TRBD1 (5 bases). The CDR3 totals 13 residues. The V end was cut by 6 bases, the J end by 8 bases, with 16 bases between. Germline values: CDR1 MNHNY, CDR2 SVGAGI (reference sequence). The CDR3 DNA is TGTGCCAGCAGCCGTACGTGGGAGGGGGGCTACACCTTC. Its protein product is CASSRTWEGGYTF.

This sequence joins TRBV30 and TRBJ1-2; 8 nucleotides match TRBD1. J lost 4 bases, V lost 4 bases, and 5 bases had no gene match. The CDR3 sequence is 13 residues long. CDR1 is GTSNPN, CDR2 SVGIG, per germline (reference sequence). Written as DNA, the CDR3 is TGTGCCTGGATAGCAGGGGGCGTCTATGGCTACACCTTC. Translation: CAWIAGGVYGYTF.

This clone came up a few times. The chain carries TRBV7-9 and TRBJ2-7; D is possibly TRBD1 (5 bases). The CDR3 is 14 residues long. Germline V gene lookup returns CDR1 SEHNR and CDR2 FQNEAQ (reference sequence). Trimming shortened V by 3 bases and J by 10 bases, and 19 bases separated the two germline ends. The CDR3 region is CASSFGFSQGSQYF. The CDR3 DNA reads TGTGCCAGCAGCTTCGGGTTCTCTCAGGGTAGTCAGTACTTC.

CDR3 loop: CASSVRQVGTSTDTQYF. The CDR3 DNA reads as TGTGCCAGCAGTGTACGGCAAGTCGGGACAAGCACAGATACGCAGTATTTT. The genes are TRBV2 and TRBJ2-3, with D perhaps TRBD1 (6 bases). This CDR3 is built from 17 residues. The germline V and J ends were trimmed by 4 bases and 0 bases, with 17 bases remaining between them. Germline CDR1 SNHLY, CDR2 FYNNEI.